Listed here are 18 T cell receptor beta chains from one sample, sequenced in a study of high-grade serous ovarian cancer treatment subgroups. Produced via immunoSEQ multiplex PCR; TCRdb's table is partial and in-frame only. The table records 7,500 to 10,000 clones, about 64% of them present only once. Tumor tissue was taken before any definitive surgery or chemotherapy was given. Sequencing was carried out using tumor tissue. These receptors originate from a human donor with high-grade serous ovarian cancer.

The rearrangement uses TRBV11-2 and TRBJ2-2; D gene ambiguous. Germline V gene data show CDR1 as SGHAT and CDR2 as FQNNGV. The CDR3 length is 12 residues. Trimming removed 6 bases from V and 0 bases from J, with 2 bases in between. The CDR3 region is CASRSNTGELFF. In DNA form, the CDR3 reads TGTGCCAGCAGATCGAACACCGGGGAGCTGTTTTTT. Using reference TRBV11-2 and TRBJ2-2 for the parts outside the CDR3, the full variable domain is EAGVAQSPRYKIIEKRQSVAFWCNPISGHATLYWYQQILGQGPKLLIQFQNNGVVDDSQLPKDRFSAERLKGVDSTLKIQPAKLEDSAVYLCASRSNTGELFFGEGSRLTVL.

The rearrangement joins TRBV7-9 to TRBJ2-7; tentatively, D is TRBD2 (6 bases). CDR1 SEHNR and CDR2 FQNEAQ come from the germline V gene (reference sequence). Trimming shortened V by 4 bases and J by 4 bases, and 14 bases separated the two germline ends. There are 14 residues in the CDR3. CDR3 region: CASSWGGIRYEQYF. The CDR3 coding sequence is TGTGCCAGCAGCTGGGGCGGGATTCGATACGAGCAGTACTTC.

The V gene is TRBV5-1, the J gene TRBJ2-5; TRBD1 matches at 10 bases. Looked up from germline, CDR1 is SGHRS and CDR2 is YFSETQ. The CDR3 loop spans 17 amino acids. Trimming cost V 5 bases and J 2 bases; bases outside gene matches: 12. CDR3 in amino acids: CASREGQGRSRQETQYF. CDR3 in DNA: TGCGCCAGCAGGGAGGGACAGGGGCGGTCCCGTCAAGAGACCCAGTACTTC. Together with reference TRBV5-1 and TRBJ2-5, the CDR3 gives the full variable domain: KAGVTQTPRYLIKTRGQQVTLSCSPISGHRSVSWYQQTPGQGLQFLFEYFSETQRNKGNFPGRFSGRQFSNSRSEMNVSTLELGDSALYLCASREGQGRSRQETQYFGPGTRLLVL.

The CDR3 loop is CASSSEWGGGYTF. CDR3 sequence (DNA): TGTGCCAGCAGCTCCGAGTGGGGTGGCGGCTACACCTTC. J is TRBJ1-2 and V is TRBV7-3; D uncertain. CDR3 length: 13 amino acids. V lost 4 bases and J 8 bases, leaving 14 bases between the germline ends. Germline CDR1 SGHTA, CDR2 FQGTGA.

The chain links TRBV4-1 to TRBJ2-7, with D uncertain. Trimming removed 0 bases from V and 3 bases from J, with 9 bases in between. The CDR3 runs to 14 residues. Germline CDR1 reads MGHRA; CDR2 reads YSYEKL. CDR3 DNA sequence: TGCGCCAGCAGCCAAGAGGAGATCAACTACGAGCAGTACTTC. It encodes CASSQEEINYEQYF.

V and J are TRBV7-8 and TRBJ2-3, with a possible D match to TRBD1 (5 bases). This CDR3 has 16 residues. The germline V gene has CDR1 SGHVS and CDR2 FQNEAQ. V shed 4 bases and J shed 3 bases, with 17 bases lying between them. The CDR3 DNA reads TGTGCCAGCAGCTGGTTCGCCAGGCAGGGAACAGATACGCAGTATTTT. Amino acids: CASSWFARQGTDTQYF.

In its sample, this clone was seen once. DNA for the CDR3: TGTGCCAGCTCACCACCAAGTGGCATGGAGACCCAGTACTTC. Translated, it gives CASSPPSGMETQYF. The V and J genes are TRBV18 and TRBJ2-5; no clear D. Germline assignment: CDR1 KGHSH and CDR2 LQKENI. The CDR3 has 14 amino acids. V was pared by 0 bases and J by 5 bases, with 10 bases between. The complete variable domain, with remaining parts taken from reference TRBV18 and TRBJ2-5, reads NAGVMQNPRHLVRRRGQEARLRCSPMKGHSHVYWYRQLPEEGLKFMVYLQKENIIDESGMPKERFSAEFPKEGPSILRIQQVVRGDSAAYFCASSPPSGMETQYFGPGTRLLVL.

CDR3 in amino acids: CAIKETANEKLFF. The CDR3 DNA reads TGTGCCATCAAAGAGACAGCAAATGAAAAACTGTTTTTT. V gene TRBV10-3 combines with J gene TRBJ1-4; possible D gene TRBD1, 5 bases. The CDR3 extends over 13 amino acids. CDR1 is ENHRY and CDR2 is SYGVKD in the germline V gene. V was trimmed by 7 bases and J by 5 bases, leaving 11 bases between them.

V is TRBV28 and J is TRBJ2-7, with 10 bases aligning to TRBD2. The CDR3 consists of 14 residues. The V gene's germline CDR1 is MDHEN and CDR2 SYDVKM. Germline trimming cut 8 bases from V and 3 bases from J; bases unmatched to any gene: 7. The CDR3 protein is CASVRLAGIYEQYF. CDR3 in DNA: TGTGCCAGCGTGCGACTAGCGGGCATCTACGAGCAGTACTTC.

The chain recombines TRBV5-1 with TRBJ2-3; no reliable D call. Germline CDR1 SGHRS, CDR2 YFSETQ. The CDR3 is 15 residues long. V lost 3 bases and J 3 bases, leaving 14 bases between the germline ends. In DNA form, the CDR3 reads TGCGCCAGCAGCTCCCTAGGGAAGGGAACAGATACGCAGTATTTT. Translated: CASSSLGKGTDTQYF.

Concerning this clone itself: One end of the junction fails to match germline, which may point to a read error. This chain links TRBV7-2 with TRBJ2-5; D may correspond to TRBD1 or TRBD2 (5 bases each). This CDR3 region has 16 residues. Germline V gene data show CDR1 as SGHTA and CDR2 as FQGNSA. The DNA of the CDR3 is TGTGCCAGCAGCTTAGGAGGGAGTTTGGGGCGAGAGACCCGGTACTTC. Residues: CASSLGGSLGRETRYF.

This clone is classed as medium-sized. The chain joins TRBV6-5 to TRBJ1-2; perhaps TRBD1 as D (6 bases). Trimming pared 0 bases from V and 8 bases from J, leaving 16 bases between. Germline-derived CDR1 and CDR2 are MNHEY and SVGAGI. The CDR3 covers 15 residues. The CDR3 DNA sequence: TGTGCCAGCAGTTACTCGGTGGGACACGATATGGGCTACACCTTC. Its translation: CASSYSVGHDMGYTF.

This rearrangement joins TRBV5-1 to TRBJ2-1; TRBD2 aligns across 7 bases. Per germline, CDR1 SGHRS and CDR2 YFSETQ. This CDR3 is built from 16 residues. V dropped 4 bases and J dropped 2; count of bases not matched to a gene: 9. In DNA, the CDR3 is TGCGCCAGCAGCCAGATAGCGGGTACCACCTACAATGAGCAGTTCTTC. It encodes CASSQIAGTTYNEQFF.

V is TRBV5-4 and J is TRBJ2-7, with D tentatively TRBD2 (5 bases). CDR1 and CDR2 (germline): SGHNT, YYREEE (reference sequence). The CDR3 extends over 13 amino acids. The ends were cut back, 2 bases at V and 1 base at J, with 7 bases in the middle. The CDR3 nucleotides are TGTGCCAGCAGCTTCCGGGGATCCTACGAGCAGTACTTC. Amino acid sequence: CASSFRGSYEQYF. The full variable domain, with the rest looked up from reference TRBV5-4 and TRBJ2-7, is ETGVTQSPTHLIKTRGQQVTLRCSSQSGHNTVSWYQQALGQGPQFIFQYYREEENGRGNFPPRFSGLQFPNYSSELNVNALELDDSALYLCASSFRGSYEQYFGPGTRLTVT.

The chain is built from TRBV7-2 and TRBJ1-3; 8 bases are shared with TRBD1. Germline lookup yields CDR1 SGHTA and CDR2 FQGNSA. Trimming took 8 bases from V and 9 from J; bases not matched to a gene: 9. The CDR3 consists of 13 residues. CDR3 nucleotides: TGTGCCAGCCAGGGACAGGTCGTCGGCACCATATATTTT. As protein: CASQGQVVGTIYF.

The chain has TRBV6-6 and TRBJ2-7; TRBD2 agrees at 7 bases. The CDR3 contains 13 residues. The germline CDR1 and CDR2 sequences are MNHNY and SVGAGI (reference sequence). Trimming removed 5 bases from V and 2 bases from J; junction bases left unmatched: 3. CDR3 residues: CASSLAEAYEQYF. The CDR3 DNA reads TGTGCCAGCAGTCTAGCGGAGGCCTACGAGCAGTACTTC.

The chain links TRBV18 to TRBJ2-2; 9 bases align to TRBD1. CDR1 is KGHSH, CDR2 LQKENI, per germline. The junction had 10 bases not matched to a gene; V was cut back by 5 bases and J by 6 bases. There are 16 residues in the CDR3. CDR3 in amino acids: CASSKPGQGRSGELFF. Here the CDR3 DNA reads TGTGCCAGCTCAAAACCGGGACAGGGCCGGTCCGGGGAGCTGTTTTTT.

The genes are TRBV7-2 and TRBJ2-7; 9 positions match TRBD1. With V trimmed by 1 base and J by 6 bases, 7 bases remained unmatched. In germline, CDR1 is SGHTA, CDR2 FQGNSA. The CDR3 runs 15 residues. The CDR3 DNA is TGTGCCAGCAGCTTAGAAGGACAGGGGTTTTCCGAGCAGTACTTC. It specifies CASSLEGQGFSEQYF. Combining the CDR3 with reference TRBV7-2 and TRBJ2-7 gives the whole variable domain GAGVSQSPSNKVTEKGKDVELRCDPISGHTALYWYRQSLGQGLEFLIYFQGNSAPDKSGLPSDRFSAERTGGSVSTLTIQRTQQEDSAVYLCASSLEGQGFSEQYFGPGTRLTVT.